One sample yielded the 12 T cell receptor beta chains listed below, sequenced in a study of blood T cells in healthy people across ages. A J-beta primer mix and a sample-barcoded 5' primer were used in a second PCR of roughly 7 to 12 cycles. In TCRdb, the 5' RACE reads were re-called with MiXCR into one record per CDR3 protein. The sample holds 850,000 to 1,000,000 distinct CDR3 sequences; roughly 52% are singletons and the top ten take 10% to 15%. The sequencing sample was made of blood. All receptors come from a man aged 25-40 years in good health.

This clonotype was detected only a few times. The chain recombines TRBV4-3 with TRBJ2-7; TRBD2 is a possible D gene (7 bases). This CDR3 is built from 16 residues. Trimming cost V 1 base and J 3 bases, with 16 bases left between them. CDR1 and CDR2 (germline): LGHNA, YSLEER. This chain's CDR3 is CASSQVLGGPNYEQYF. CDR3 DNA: TGCGCCAGCAGCCAAGTATTGGGGGGGCCTAACTACGAGCAGTACTTC.

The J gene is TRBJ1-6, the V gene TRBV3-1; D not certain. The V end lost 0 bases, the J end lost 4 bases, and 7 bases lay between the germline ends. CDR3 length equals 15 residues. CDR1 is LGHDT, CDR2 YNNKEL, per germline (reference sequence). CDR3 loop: CASSQDDAYNSPLHF. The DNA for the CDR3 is TGTGCCAGCAGCCAAGACGACGCATATAATTCACCCCTCCACTTT.

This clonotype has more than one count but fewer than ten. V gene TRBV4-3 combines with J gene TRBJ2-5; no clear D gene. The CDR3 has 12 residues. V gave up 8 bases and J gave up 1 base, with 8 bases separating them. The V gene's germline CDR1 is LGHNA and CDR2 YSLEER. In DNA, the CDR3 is TGCGCCAGCGCAGGACGCCAAGAGACCCAGTACTTC. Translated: CASAGRQETQYF.

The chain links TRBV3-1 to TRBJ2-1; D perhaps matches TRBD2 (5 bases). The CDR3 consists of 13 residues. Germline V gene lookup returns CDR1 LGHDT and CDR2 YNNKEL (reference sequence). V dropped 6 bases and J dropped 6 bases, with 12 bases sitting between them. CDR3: CASRQIGLNEQFF. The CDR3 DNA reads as TGTGCCAGCAGACAAATCGGACTCAATGAGCAGTTCTTC.

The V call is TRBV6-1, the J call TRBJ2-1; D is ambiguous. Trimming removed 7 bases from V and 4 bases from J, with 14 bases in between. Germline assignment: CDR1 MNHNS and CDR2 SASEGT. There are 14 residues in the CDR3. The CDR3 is CASTSPNTYNEQFF. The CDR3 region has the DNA TGTGCCAGCACCTCACCAAATACGTACAATGAGCAGTTCTTC.

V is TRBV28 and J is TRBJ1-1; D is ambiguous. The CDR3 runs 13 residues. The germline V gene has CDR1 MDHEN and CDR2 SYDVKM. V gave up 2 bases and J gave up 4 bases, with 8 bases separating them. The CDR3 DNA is TGTGCCAGCAGTTTAAGTCTGTTCACTGAAGCTTTCTTT. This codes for CASSLSLFTEAFF. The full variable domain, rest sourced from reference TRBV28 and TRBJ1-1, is DVKVTQSSRYLVKRTGEKVFLECVQDMDHENMFWYRQDPGLGLRLIYFSYDVKMKEKGDIPEGYSVSREKKERFSLILESASTNQTSMYLCASSLSLFTEAFFGQGTRLTVV.

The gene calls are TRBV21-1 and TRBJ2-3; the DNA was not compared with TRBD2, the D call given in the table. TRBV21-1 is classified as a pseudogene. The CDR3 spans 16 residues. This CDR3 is CASSKAGTQRTDTQYF. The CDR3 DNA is TGTGCCAGCAGCAAAGCTGGGACTCAACGCACAGATACGCAGTATTTT.

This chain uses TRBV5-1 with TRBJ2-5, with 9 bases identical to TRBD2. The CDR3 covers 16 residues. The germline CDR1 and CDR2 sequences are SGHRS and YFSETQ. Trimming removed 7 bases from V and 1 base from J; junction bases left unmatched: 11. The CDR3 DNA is TGCGCCAGCGGTGGACACGGCGGGGGGGTCCAAGAGACCCAGTACTTC. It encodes CASGGHGGGVQETQYF.

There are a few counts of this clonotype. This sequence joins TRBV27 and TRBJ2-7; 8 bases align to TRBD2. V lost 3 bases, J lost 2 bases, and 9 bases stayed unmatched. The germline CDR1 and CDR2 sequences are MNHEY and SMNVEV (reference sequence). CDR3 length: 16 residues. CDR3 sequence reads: CASSFSGGSHTYEQYF. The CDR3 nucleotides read TGTGCCAGCAGTTTCAGCGGGGGCAGCCATACCTACGAGCAGTACTTC.

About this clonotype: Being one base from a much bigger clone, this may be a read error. The CDR3 DNA reads TGTGCCATCAGTGACCCGGCCGGGCTGGCGAACATCGGGGAGCTGTTTTTT. Residues: CAISDPAGLANIGELFF. The chain links TRBV10-3 to TRBJ2-2; D gene ambiguous. Germline values: CDR1 ENHRY, CDR2 SYGVKD. This CDR3 spans 17 amino acids.

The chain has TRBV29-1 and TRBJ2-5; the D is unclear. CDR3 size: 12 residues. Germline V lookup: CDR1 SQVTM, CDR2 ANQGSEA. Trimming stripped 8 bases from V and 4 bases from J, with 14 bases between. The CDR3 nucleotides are TGCAGCACGCTTGTGATGGGAGAGACCCAGTACTTC. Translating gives CSTLVMGETQYF.

The CDR3 protein is CSAISTGPSYEQYF. The CDR3, as DNA: TGCAGTGCTATTTCGACAGGGCCCTCCTACGAGCAGTACTTC. The chain recombines TRBV20-1 with TRBJ2-7; TRBD1 matches at 7 bases. The CDR3 spans 14 residues. J was trimmed by 0 bases and V by 4 bases; bases with no gene match: 6. Germline-derived CDR1 and CDR2 are DFQATT and SNEGSKA (reference sequence).